The 24 T cell receptor beta chains in this list originate from one sample, sequenced in a study of cytomegalovirus exposure and HLA in healthy donors. In the PCR, 60 Vbeta and 13 Jbeta primers were used. The table came from immunoSEQ multiplex PCR; TCRdb's copy has only in-frame clones and leaves some out. This sample yields about 45,000 clones, of which roughly 51% are seen a single time; roughly 5.5% belongs to the top ten. The sequenced material came from PBMCs. All receptors derive from a man aged 55 to 69 in good health and CMV-seronegative.

The gene calls are TRBV5-4 and TRBJ2-7; a possible D gene is TRBD1 (6 bases). V lost 4 bases and J lost 3, with 17 bases in between. The CDR3 contains 15 residues. Germline CDR1 and CDR2: SGHNT and YYREEE (reference sequence). CDR3 residues: CASSPDSTAIYEQYF. CDR3 nucleotide sequence: TGTGCCAGCAGCCCGGACAGCACGGCTATCTACGAGCAGTACTTC.

V and J are TRBV7-2 and TRBJ1-5; D is unresolved. This CDR3 region has 15 residues. Germline V gives CDR1 SGHTA, CDR2 FQGNSA. Trimming removed 3 bases at V and 0 bases at J, with 9 bases between. The CDR3 DNA is TGTGCCAGCAGCTTCCGGGGTTATAGCAATCAGCCCCAGCATTTT. Translating it yields CASSFRGYSNQPQHF.

The chain recombines TRBV5-4 with TRBJ2-1; 11 positions match TRBD2. V shed 4 bases and J 4 bases; nucleotides not matched to a gene: 10. CDR3 size: 17 residues. CDR1 and CDR2 from the germline V gene are SGHNT and YYREEE (reference sequence). In nucleotides, the CDR3 is TGTGCCAGCAGCCTAGACGTAGCGGGAGGGCCGTACAATGAGCAGTTCTTC. Translated: CASSLDVAGGPYNEQFF.

As DNA, the CDR3 is TGTGCCAGCAGCTTCACGAGAAATCAGCCCCAGCATTTT. Protein sequence: CASSFTRNQPQHF. The V gene is TRBV7-8, the J gene TRBJ1-5; D is unresolved. Trimming took 3 bases from V and 4 from J, leaving 7 bases between them. CDR1 is SGHVS, CDR2 FQNEAQ, per germline. The CDR3 loop spans 13 amino acids.

The chain links TRBV5-1 to TRBJ2-7; D remains unclear. Trimming took off 2 bases at V and 0 bases at J, with 12 bases between the two ends. The CDR3 has 15 amino acids. Germline V lookup: CDR1 SGHRS, CDR2 YFSETQ. CDR3 amino acids: CASSFDGRSSYEQYF. Written as DNA, the CDR3 is TGCGCCAGCAGCTTCGACGGCCGGAGCTCCTACGAGCAGTACTTC.

The table lists this clone with a few counts. The chain combines TRBV16 with TRBJ1-5, with 8 bases that match TRBD1. Germline V CDR1 and CDR2: KGHSY, FQNENV. After removal of 0 bases from V and 2 bases from J, the junction contained 3 bases not matched to a gene. This CDR3 is built from 16 residues. The CDR3 here is CASSQSRGQGNQPQHF. The CDR3 DNA follows: TGTGCCAGCAGCCAATCAAGGGGACAGGGCAATCAGCCCCAGCATTTT.

The gene calls are TRBV7-8 and TRBJ2-7, with D possibly being TRBD1 (5 bases). Germline values: CDR1 SGHVS, CDR2 FQNEAQ. The CDR3 totals 12 residues. Between the trimmed V and J ends, which lost 2 bases and 4 bases, there was a span of 6 bases. In nucleotides, the CDR3 is TGTGCCAGCAGCTTAAGGGGTTACGAGCAGTACTTC. Encoded protein: CASSLRGYEQYF.

In its sample, this clone was seen a few times. The genes are TRBV2 and TRBJ1-5, with D hard to call. The V gene lost 4 bases and the J gene lost 1 base, with 14 bases spanning the gap. The CDR3 loop spans 16 amino acids. CDR1 is SNHLY and CDR2 is FYNNEI in the germline V gene. CDR3 nucleotide sequence: TGTGCCAGCAGTGTGATGCGGGTTAGCAGCAATCAGCCCCAGCATTTT. Translation: CASSVMRVSSNQPQHF. Complete variable domain (other parts from reference TRBV2 and TRBJ1-5): EPEVTQTPSHQVTQMGQEVILRCVPISNHLYFYWYRQILGQKVEFLVSFYNNEISEKSEIFDDQFSVERPDGSNFTLKIRSTKLEDSAMYFCASSVMRVSSNQPQHFGDGTRLSIL.

The J gene is TRBJ1-1, the V gene TRBV11-2; no definite D call. This CDR3 comprises 15 residues. Trimming removed 1 base at V and 8 bases at J, with 17 bases between. The germline V gene has CDR1 SGHAT and CDR2 FQNNGV. The CDR3 coding sequence is TGTGCCAGCAGCTTAGGTCGCTGGAGGGCACAAGAAGCTTTCTTT. Its translation: CASSLGRWRAQEAFF.

Only a few counts were recorded for this clone. The chain recombines TRBV11-2 with TRBJ1-1, with unresolved D. CDR1 and CDR2 (germline): SGHAT, FQNNGV. V shed 1 base and J shed 5 bases, with 11 bases lying between them. The CDR3 contains 14 residues. The CDR3 nucleotides read TGTGCCAGCAGCTTAGGAGTGGTCTTAACTGAAGCTTTCTTT. Residues: CASSLGVVLTEAFF.

The V call is TRBV5-4, the J call TRBJ1-4; 12 bases are shared with TRBD1. This CDR3 contains 14 residues. Germline V CDR1 and CDR2: SGHNT, YYREEE (reference sequence). Trimming removed 3 bases from V and 7 bases from J; junction bases left unmatched: 1. CDR3 sequence (DNA): TGTGCCAGCAGCTGGGGACAGGGGGCTGAAAAACTGTTTTTT. It translates to CASSWGQGAEKLFF. Variable domain in full (rest from reference TRBV5-4 and TRBJ1-4): ETGVTQSPTHLIKTRGQQVTLRCSSQSGHNTVSWYQQALGQGPQFIFQYYREEENGRGNFPPRFSGLQFPNYSSELNVNALELDDSALYLCASSWGQGAEKLFFGSGTQLSVL.

This clone was seen a single time. This chain joins TRBV5-1 and TRBJ2-7; 7 nucleotides align to TRBD1. CDR3 length: 15 residues. The J segment lost 0 bases and the V segment lost 4 bases, leaving 7 bases of the junction unmatched. Germline V CDR1 and CDR2: SGHRS, YFSETQ. CDR3 loop: CASSILTGNSYEQYF. CDR3 DNA: TGCGCCAGCAGCATCCTGACAGGGAACTCCTACGAGCAGTACTTC.

This rearrangement joins TRBV11-3 to TRBJ2-1; 9 bases align to TRBD1. The CDR3 has 15 amino acids. The V gene end was trimmed by 4 bases and the J gene end by 6 bases; junction bases not matched to a gene: 7. Germline assignment: CDR1 SGHNT and CDR2 YENEEA. This chain's CDR3 is CASSSRTGETNEQFF. The DNA for the CDR3 is TGTGCCAGCAGCTCCCGGACAGGGGAGACCAATGAGCAGTTCTTC.

The rearrangement joins TRBV27 to TRBJ1-2; the match to TRBD1 covers 7 bases. This CDR3 region has 13 residues. Germline assignment: CDR1 MNHEY and CDR2 SMNVEV (reference sequence). J gave up 3 bases and V 8 bases, and 6 bases lay outside the gene matches. The CDR3 protein is CASGRDRHYGYTF. The CDR3 nucleotides read TGTGCCAGCGGCAGGGACAGACACTATGGCTACACCTTC.

V is TRBV5-1 and J is TRBJ2-1; tentatively, D is TRBD2 (5 bases). Per germline, CDR1 SGHRS and CDR2 YFSETQ. V was shortened by 2 bases and J by 9 bases, with 21 bases between the two germline ends. This CDR3 is 16 amino acids long. In DNA, the CDR3 is TGCGCCAGCAGCTTCGGGGTTGGGCGCCGCCAACGTGAGCAGTTCTTC. It is translated as CASSFGVGRRQREQFF. The whole variable domain, remainder taken from reference TRBV5-1 and TRBJ2-1, is KAGVTQTPRYLIKTRGQQVTLSCSPISGHRSVSWYQQTPGQGLQFLFEYFSETQRNKGNFPGRFSGRQFSNSRSEMNVSTLELGDSALYLCASSFGVGRRQREQFFGPGTRLTVL.

This chain uses TRBV6-5 with TRBJ2-2, with a possible D match to TRBD1 (5 bases). The CDR3 covers 15 residues. Germline CDR1 reads MNHEY; CDR2 reads SVGAGI. V was clipped by 7 bases and J by 4 bases, with 16 bases between them. The CDR3 DNA sequence: TGTGCCAGCACTTCCGAGGCAGGGTTCACCGGGGAGCTGTTTTTT. It codes for CASTSEAGFTGELFF.

The chain joins TRBV29-1 to TRBJ1-1, with D hard to call. Looked up from germline, CDR1 is SQVTM and CDR2 is ANQGSEA. This CDR3 contains 14 residues. With 5 bases removed from V and 6 bases from J, the gap between germline ends came to 19 bases. In DNA form, the CDR3 reads TGCAGCGTTAAAGGTATGGCGGGGTCGGCTGAAGCTTTCTTT. Amino acid sequence: CSVKGMAGSAEAFF.

This clone was observed a handful of times. The chain links TRBV4-2 to TRBJ2-7, with 8 positions matching TRBD1. After removal of 0 bases from V and 2 bases from J, the junction contained 6 bases not matched to a gene. The CDR3 extends over 16 amino acids. From germline, CDR1 is LGHNA and CDR2 YNFKEQ. CDR3 DNA: TGTGCCAGCAGCCAAGATGGGACAGGTGTAGCCTACGAGCAGTACTTC. It yields the protein CASSQDGTGVAYEQYF.

The chain has TRBV4-2 and TRBJ1-1; 10 bases are a match to TRBD1. With V trimmed by 3 bases and J by 4 bases, 8 bases remained unmatched. CDR1 and CDR2 (germline): LGHNA, YNFKEQ. The CDR3 sequence is 16 residues long. DNA for the CDR3: TGTGCCAGCAGCCATGACGTGACAGGGGGCGGCACTGAAGCTTTCTTT. As protein: CASSHDVTGGGTEAFF.

This chain uses TRBV29-1 with TRBJ2-1, with 13 positions matching TRBD2. V gave up 7 bases and J gave up 7 bases; unmatched junction bases: 4. There are 13 residues in the CDR3. From germline, CDR1 is SQVTM and CDR2 ANQGSEA. The CDR3 here is CSAGLAGVNEQFF. The DNA for the CDR3 is TGCAGCGCTGGACTAGCGGGAGTGAATGAGCAGTTCTTC.

This clone appeared a single time. The chain recombines TRBV5-1 with TRBJ2-3, with 7 bases matching TRBD1. Looked up from germline, CDR1 is SGHRS and CDR2 is YFSETQ. The CDR3 totals 14 residues. The junction had 6 bases not matched to a gene; V was cut back by 4 bases and J by 4 bases. The CDR3, as DNA: TGCGCCAGCAGCGAGACAGGGTACGCAGATACGCAGTATTTT. Its protein product is CASSETGYADTQYF.

V usage is TRBV30 and J usage is TRBJ2-3; D possibly corresponds to TRBD2 (6 bases). The CDR3 is 15 residues long. The V end was cut by 2 bases, the J end by 1 base, with 13 bases between. Germline V CDR1 and CDR2: GTSNPN, SVGIG (reference sequence). This CDR3 reads CAWSKGPSGTDTQYF. The CDR3 DNA follows: TGTGCCTGGAGTAAGGGTCCTAGCGGCACAGATACGCAGTATTTT.

J is TRBJ1-2 and V is TRBV7-2; no firm D call. Germline CDR1 SGHTA, CDR2 FQGNSA. Deletions cut 4 bases from V and 6 bases from J, with 15 bases between. This CDR3 has 14 residues. In DNA, the CDR3 is TGTGCCAGCAGCTCAGGCGGGATCTTGAATGGCTACACCTTC. It codes for CASSSGGILNGYTF.

The genes are TRBV6-1 and TRBJ1-4; D remains ambiguous. Trimming removed 2 bases from V and 8 bases from J, with 9 bases in between. The CDR3 covers 13 residues. CDR1 is MNHNS, CDR2 SASEGT, per germline. CDR3 region: CASSEKAREKLFF. In DNA form, the CDR3 reads TGTGCCAGCAGTGAAAAGGCGAGGGAAAAACTGTTTTTT.